This T cell receptor beta chain is drawn from a study of T cell repertoires in cytomegalovirus infection. Looking at the study overall: Shared public TCR beta signatures pointed to both CMV infection and a matching HLA type.

About this clonotype itself: Antigen specificity is unknown.

TCRdb re-called the reads with MiXCR, one entry per CDR3 protein. The data contain 250,000 to 350,000 distinct CDR3 sequences, around 25% of them singletons. V dropped 2 bases and J dropped 7 bases, with 21 bases sitting between them. Germline lookup yields CDR1 LNHNV and CDR2 YYDKDF (reference sequence). The CDR3 runs 16 residues. Study-wide results and caveats: HLA-C-restricted, CMV-specific TCR beta clonotypes were dominant ex vivo.

This receptor was identified in a human donor in good health (CMV status not recorded). Some clones in this sample may be carry-over from other donors' samples. Source material: PBMCs. The rearrangement uses TRBV15 and TRBJ2-7; D is possibly TRBD1 or TRBD2 (5 bases each). Here the CDR3 reads CATSRIMGVLQGEQYF. The CDR3 region has the DNA TGTGCCACCAGCAGAATAATGGGGGTCCTTCAAGGAGAGCAGTACTTC.